A single sample gave rise to the 5 T cell receptor beta chains below, sequenced in a study of cytomegalovirus exposure and HLA in healthy donors. Primers for the PCR totalled 60 Vbeta and 13 Jbeta. This table comes from immunoSEQ multiplex PCR, and its TCRdb copy is limited to in-frame clones, with some not included. The table lists 130,000 to 150,000 clones, 60% to 85% of them singletons. Sequencing was carried out using PBMCs. The source of these receptors is a woman between 35 and 50 years old in good health and CMV-seropositive.

The chain links TRBV28 to TRBJ1-4; a weak D match, TRBD1 (5 bases). The CDR3 is 16 residues long. Germline V gene lookup returns CDR1 MDHEN and CDR2 SYDVKM. V lost 2 bases to trimming and J lost 4 bases, with 14 bases between them. The CDR3 DNA reads TGTGCCAGCAGTTTAAAATTGACAGACCTTAATGAAAAACTGTTTTTT. This gives the protein CASSLKLTDLNEKLFF.

The chain employs TRBV4-2 and TRBJ1-3; D gene uncertain. This CDR3 contains 16 residues. The germline V and J ends were trimmed by 3 bases and 0 bases, with 12 bases remaining between them. The germline gives CDR1 LGHNA, CDR2 YNFKEQ. In nucleotides, the CDR3 is TGTGCCAGCAGCCAGGAGGTAGCCTTCTCTGGAAACACCATATATTTT. It translates to CASSQEVAFSGNTIYF.

J is TRBJ2-7 and V is TRBV28, with 10 bases aligning to TRBD1. The CDR3 has 16 residues. The junction had 15 bases not matched to a gene; V was cut back by 6 bases and J by 7 bases. Germline CDR1 and CDR2: MDHEN and SYDVKM. CDR3 nucleotides: TGTGCCAGCAGAACCGGGACAGGGGCGCCTACGGAGGAGCAGTACTTC. Translation: CASRTGTGAPTEEQYF.

This clone was counted only a few times. This rearrangement joins TRBV2 to TRBJ2-7; 7 nucleotides agree with TRBD1. V trimming: 6 bases; J trimming: 1 base; junction bases outside the gene matches: 0. The CDR3 spans 12 residues. The V gene's germline CDR1 is SNHLY and CDR2 FYNNEI. CDR3 nucleotide sequence: TGTGCCAGCAGGACAGGGTCCTACGAGCAGTACTTC. Its translation is CASRTGSYEQYF.

The chain links TRBV15 to TRBJ1-2; D is unclear. CDR1 LNHNV and CDR2 YYDKDF come from the germline V gene (reference sequence). Trimming removed 1 base at V and 2 bases at J, with 11 bases between. The CDR3 spans 15 residues. The CDR3 DNA reads as TGTGCCACCAGCAGAGCCCGGGAGAACAACTATGGCTACACCTTC. Protein product: CATSRARENNYGYTF.